This T cell receptor (beta chain) was observed in a study of identical twins. Study-wide results and limits: Out-of-frame beta sequences exhibited a weaker degree of excess twin sharing. Analyses based on zero insertions could be partly confounded by invariant MAIT and iNKT cells. Abundant cord blood beta clonotypes carried fewer insertions; memory repertoires showed none.

A remark on this clonotype: As yet, its antigen is unknown.

TCRdb redid the calling of the 5' RACE reads with MiXCR, one entry per CDR3 protein. There are around 510,000 distinct CDR3 sequences in the sample; roughly an eighth occur only once, and more than 0.8% lies in the top ten. Trimming took off 0 bases at V and 2 bases at J, with 12 bases between the two ends. CDR1 is LNHNV and CDR2 is YYDKDF in the germline V gene (reference sequence). The CDR3 spans 16 residues. The same sample was also studied in work on yellow fever vaccine responses in identical twins.

This TCR derives from a woman aged 18-29 years in good health. The rearrangement uses TRBV15 and TRBJ2-3; D not resolved. Sequencing input: CD4+ T cells sorted from blood. The DNA for the CDR3 is TGTGCCACCAGCAGAGATTCAGGTAGGGCCACAGATACGCAGTATTTT. Amino acid sequence: CATSRDSGRATDTQYF.